Below, 19 T cell receptor beta chains from the same sample are listed, as sequenced in a study of post-analysis software for immune sequencing data. Study-level results: The five TRBV segments detected at higher frequency in patients than in controls included TRBV5-6, TRBV5-1 and TRBV20-1.

These receptors have no identified antigens. Built from TCR beta cDNA, the libraries had unique molecular identifiers in them. One entry per CDR3 protein results from TCRdb running MiXCR on the PCR reads. The table shows some 260,000 distinct CDR3 sequences, with less than 40% occurring only once. The specimen sequenced was blood. Receptors were obtained from a girl aged 10-17 years with multiple sclerosis.

This clonotype came up many times. V gene TRBV20-1 combines with J gene TRBJ1-5; D is perhaps TRBD1 (6 bases). CDR3 length equals 13 residues. Trimming left V 5 bases short and J 4 bases short, with 12 bases between. Germline loops: CDR1 DFQATT, CDR2 SNEGSKA (reference sequence). For the CDR3, the DNA is TGCAGTGCTCATACAGGGAGTAATCAGCCCCAGCATTTT. Amino acids: CSAHTGSNQPQHF.

As for this clonotype: Possible read error: a much larger clone is one base away. V is TRBV27 and J is TRBJ1-2; D is unclear. The CDR3 length is 13 residues. From germline, CDR1 is MNHEY and CDR2 SMNVEV (reference sequence). The CDR3 DNA sequence: TGTGCCGGCAGTTATAGCCGTACCTATGGCTACACCTTC. Its translation: CAGSYSRTYGYTF.

The J gene is TRBJ2-5, the V gene TRBV12-3 or TRBV12-4; 7 positions match TRBD1. V was pared by 6 bases and J by 2 bases, with 3 bases of the junction left unmatched. CDR3 length: 13 amino acids. The CDR3 reads CASRRTGQETQYF. DNA of the CDR3: TGTGCCAGCAGGAGGACAGGACAAGAGACCCAGTACTTC.

The sample holds many counts of this clonotype. V usage is TRBV7-2 and J usage is TRBJ2-1, with D perhaps matching TRBD1 or TRBD2 (6 bases each). This CDR3 spans 14 amino acids. Trimming pared 4 bases from V and 8 bases from J, leaving 15 bases between. Germline V gene lookup returns CDR1 SGHTA and CDR2 FQGNSA. The CDR3 spells CASSSPNREDEQFF. The CDR3 coding sequence is TGTGCCAGCAGCTCCCCGAACAGGGAGGATGAGCAGTTCTTC.

About this clonotype: Possible read error: a much larger clone is one base away. The chain carries TRBV2 and TRBJ2-3; D unclear. V was trimmed by 5 bases and J by 4 bases, leaving 13 bases between them. CDR1 and CDR2 (germline): SNHLY, FYNNEI. The CDR3 length is 14 residues. For the CDR3, the DNA is TGTGCCAGCAGTCTACATGAGCCCCCAGATACGCAGTATTTT. Protein: CASSLHEPPDTQYF.

This clonotype was counted many times. The rearrangement links TRBV29-1 to TRBJ2-1, with a possible D match to TRBD2 (6 bases). Between the trimmed V and J ends, which lost 4 bases and 4 bases, there was a span of 14 bases. Germline CDR1 SQVTM, CDR2 ANQGSEA. The CDR3 runs to 14 residues. This CDR3 is CSVGRLVLYNEQFF. The DNA of the CDR3 is TGCAGCGTTGGAAGACTAGTTTTGTACAATGAGCAGTTCTTC.

This clonotype was counted a few times. The chain joins TRBV27 to TRBJ1-6, with D maybe TRBD1 (6 bases). This CDR3 is 15 amino acids long. V shed 7 bases and J shed 10 bases, with 20 bases lying between them. Germline lookup yields CDR1 MNHEY and CDR2 SMNVEV (reference sequence). The CDR3 coding sequence is TGTGCCAGCAAACTAAGGCGGACAGAAAGCTCACCCCTCCACTTT. It encodes CASKLRRTESSPLHF.

The sample holds many counts of this clonotype. This chain links TRBV27 with TRBJ1-2; TRBD1 might be the D (5 bases). Trimming took 4 bases from V and 4 from J, leaving 16 bases between them. The CDR3 consists of 15 residues. Germline lookup yields CDR1 MNHEY and CDR2 SMNVEV (reference sequence). CDR3 DNA sequence: TGTGCCAGCAGTTCCGGGACCCACCGGGGCTATGGCTACACCTTC. It specifies CASSSGTHRGYGYTF.

This clonotype appeared many times. The V call is TRBV6-6, the J call TRBJ2-5; 9 bases match TRBD1. V shed 3 bases and J 5 bases; nucleotides not matched to a gene: 10. The CDR3 is 16 residues long. CDR1 and CDR2 from the germline V gene are MNHNY and SVGAGI (reference sequence). The CDR3, as DNA: TGTGCCAGCAGTTATAGCGGACAGGGGTTCAGGGAGACCCAGTACTTC. This gives the protein CASSYSGQGFRETQYF.

At least ten counts were recorded for this clonotype. This chain links TRBV11-2 with TRBJ2-1; TRBD2 matches 11 bases. The J segment lost 13 bases and the V segment lost 2 bases, leaving 7 bases of the junction unmatched. This CDR3 comprises 14 residues. The germline V gene has CDR1 SGHAT and CDR2 FQNNGV. The CDR3 here is CASSLQLAGATQFF. The CDR3 coding sequence is TGTGCCAGCAGCTTACAACTAGCGGGGGCCACCCAGTTCTTC.

This clonotype was counted at least ten times. This chain links TRBV20-1 with TRBJ1-2; TRBD1 might be the D (6 bases). Germline V gives CDR1 DFQATT, CDR2 SNEGSKA (reference sequence). This CDR3 contains 14 residues. CDR3 in amino acids: CSSTRGNPLYGYTF. In nucleotides, the CDR3 is TGCAGCTCGACGAGGGGGAATCCCCTCTATGGCTACACCTTC.

As for this clonotype: The DNA is omitted, as the CDR3 cannot be located on it reliably, and the CDR3 follows TCRdb's listing. The CDR3 protein is CASSRSGRRAGNEQFF. The chain links TRBV7-2 to TRBJ2-1; TRBD2, the D gene given by the table, was not confirmed from the DNA. The germline V gene has CDR1 SGHTA and CDR2 FQGNSA. The CDR3 has 16 residues if both end residues are counted.

The chain joins TRBV5-1 to TRBJ2-7; tentative D call: TRBD2 (6 bases). V lost 4 bases and J lost 2, with 16 bases in between. The CDR3 consists of 15 residues. CDR1 and CDR2 (germline): SGHRS, YFSETQ. DNA for the CDR3: TGCGCCAGCAGCGCCGGGACTTATGCAACCTACGAGCAGTACTTC. Residues: CASSAGTYATYEQYF.

There are many counts of this clonotype. This chain joins TRBV20-1 and TRBJ2-1; 11 nucleotides match TRBD2. In germline, CDR1 is DFQATT, CDR2 SNEGSKA (reference sequence). J gave up 6 bases and V 1 base, and 2 bases lay outside the gene matches. The CDR3 runs to 14 residues. CDR3 in amino acids: CSARGSGRVNEQFF. CDR3 nucleotide sequence: TGCAGTGCTAGAGGTAGCGGGAGGGTCAATGAGCAGTTCTTC.

This clonotype has at least ten counts. The rearrangement uses TRBV12-3 or TRBV12-4 and TRBJ2-3; D call uncertain. Trimming shortened V by 6 bases and J by 5 bases, and 15 bases separated the two germline ends. The CDR3 is 14 residues long. Here the CDR3 reads CASSSPYEKDTQYF. The DNA of the CDR3 is TGTGCCAGCAGCAGCCCTTATGAGAAAGATACGCAGTATTTT.

This clonotype was counted many times. The V call is TRBV10-3, the J call TRBJ2-1; TRBD1 agrees at 7 bases. Trimming cost V 8 bases and J 0 bases; bases outside gene matches: 28. The CDR3 covers 22 residues. Germline CDR1 reads ENHRY; CDR2 reads SYGVKD. CDR3 protein: CAIGGRDRMGAPGWSSYNEQFF. For the CDR3, the DNA is TGTGCCATCGGCGGCCGGGACAGAATGGGAGCGCCCGGTTGGAGCTCCTACAATGAGCAGTTCTTC.

The gene calls are TRBV29-1 and TRBJ2-2, with TRBD2 identical over 7 bases. CDR1 is SQVTM, CDR2 ANQGSEA, per germline. CDR3 length equals 13 residues. After removal of 7 bases from V and 4 bases from J, the junction contained 6 bases not matched to a gene. The CDR3 nucleotides read TGCAGCGCCGCAGGGAGGGGCACCGGGGAGCTGTTTTTT. Translated: CSAAGRGTGELFF.

On this clonotype itself: A single base separates this from a much larger clone, so it may be a read error. The chain carries TRBV3-1 and TRBJ1-6; D is unresolved. The CDR3 sequence is 14 residues long. Germline V CDR1 and CDR2: LGHDT, YNNKEL (reference sequence). The CDR3 protein is CASSQPGNNSPPHF. CDR3 bases: TGTGCCAGCAGCCAACCGGGGAATAATTCACCCCCCCACTTT.

This chain links TRBV12-3 or TRBV12-4 with TRBJ2-1; tentative D call: TRBD2 (6 bases). V gave up 4 bases and J gave up 0 bases, with 13 bases separating them. CDR3 length: 16 residues. CDR3 nucleotides: TGTGCCAGCAGTTCCGGGACTTTGAGCTCCTACAATGAGCAGTTCTTC. Protein product: CASSSGTLSSYNEQFF.